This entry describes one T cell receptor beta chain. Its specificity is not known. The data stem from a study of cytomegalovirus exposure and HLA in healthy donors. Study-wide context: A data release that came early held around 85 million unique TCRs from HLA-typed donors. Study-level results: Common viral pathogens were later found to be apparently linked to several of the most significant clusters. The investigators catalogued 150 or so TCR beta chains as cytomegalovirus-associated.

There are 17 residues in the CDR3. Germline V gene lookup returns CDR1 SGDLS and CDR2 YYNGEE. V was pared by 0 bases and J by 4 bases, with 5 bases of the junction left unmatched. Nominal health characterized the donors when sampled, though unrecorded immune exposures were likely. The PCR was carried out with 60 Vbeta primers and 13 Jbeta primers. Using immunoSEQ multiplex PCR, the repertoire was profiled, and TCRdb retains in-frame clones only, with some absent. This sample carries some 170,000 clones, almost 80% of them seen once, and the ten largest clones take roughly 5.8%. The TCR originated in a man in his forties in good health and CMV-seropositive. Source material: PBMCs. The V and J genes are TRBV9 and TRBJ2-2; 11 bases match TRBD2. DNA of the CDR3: TGTGCCAGCAGCGTAGGGGCTAGCGGGAGGCTCACCGGGGAGCTGTTTTTT. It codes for CASSVGASGRLTGELFF.